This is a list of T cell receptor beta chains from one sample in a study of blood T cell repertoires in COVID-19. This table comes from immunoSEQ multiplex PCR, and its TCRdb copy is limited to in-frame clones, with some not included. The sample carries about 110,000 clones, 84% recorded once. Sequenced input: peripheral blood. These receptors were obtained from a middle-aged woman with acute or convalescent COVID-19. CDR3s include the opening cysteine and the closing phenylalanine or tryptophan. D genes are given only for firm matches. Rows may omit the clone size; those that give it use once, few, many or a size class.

cdr3_aa: CASSLTGQGISPLHF
cdr3_nt: TGTGCCAGCAGCCTGACTGGACAGGGGATTTCACCCCTCCACTTT
j_call: TRBJ1-6
v_call: TRBV7-9
d_call: TRBD1
clone_size: once

cdr3_aa: CATSRARGAMNTEAFF
cdr3_nt: TGTGCCACCAGCAGAGCCAGGGGAGCCATGAACACTGAAGCTTTCTTT
j_call: TRBJ1-1
v_call: TRBV15
d_call: -
clone_size: once

cdr3_aa: CASSQSGQGQPQHF
cdr3_nt: TGTGCCAGCTCACAATCGGGACAAGGCCAGCCCCAGCATTTT
j_call: TRBJ1-5
v_call: TRBV18
d_call: -
clone_size: -

cdr3_aa: CASSLGGQEKTGELFF
cdr3_nt: TGTGCCAGCAGCTTGGGCGGACAGGAGAAAACCGGGGAGCTGTTTTTT
j_call: TRBJ2-2
v_call: TRBV5-4
d_call: TRBD1
clone_size: -

cdr3_aa: CASSYRGGDEQYF
cdr3_nt: TGCGCCAGCAGTTACAGGGGTGGGGACGAGCAGTACTTC
j_call: TRBJ2-7
v_call: TRBV10-1
d_call: TRBD1
clone_size: -

cdr3_aa: CASSSQGHEQFF
cdr3_nt: TGTGCCAGCTCATCGCAGGGCCATGAGCAGTTCTTC
j_call: TRBJ2-1
v_call: TRBV18
d_call: -
clone_size: -

cdr3_aa: CASSPQGQGAYEQYF
cdr3_nt: TGTGCCAGCAGCCCCCAGGGACAGGGGGCGTACGAGCAGTACTTC
j_call: TRBJ2-7
v_call: TRBV7-3
d_call: TRBD1
clone_size: -

cdr3_aa: CASSPGTRYNSPLHF
cdr3_nt: TGTGCCAGCTCACCAGGGACTAGGTATAATTCACCCCTCCACTTT
j_call: TRBJ1-6
v_call: TRBV18
d_call: -
clone_size: -

cdr3_aa: CASRPRGSGNTIYF
cdr3_nt: TGTGCCAGCAGACCCAGGGGCTCTGGAAACACCATATATTTT
j_call: TRBJ1-3
v_call: TRBV6-5
d_call: -
clone_size: -

cdr3_aa: CASSLSDRGTDTQYF
cdr3_nt: TGTGCCAGCAGCTTGAGTGACAGGGGGACAGATACGCAGTATTTT
j_call: TRBJ2-3
v_call: TRBV5-6
d_call: TRBD1
clone_size: once

cdr3_aa: CASSSGTYNEQFF
cdr3_nt: TGTGCCAGCAGCTCGGGGACTTACAATGAGCAGTTCTTC
j_call: TRBJ2-1
v_call: TRBV5-4
d_call: -
clone_size: -

cdr3_aa: CASSYRGQGYGYTF
cdr3_nt: TGTGCCAGCAGTTACAGGGGACAGGGCTACGGCTACACCTTC
j_call: TRBJ1-2
v_call: TRBV6-5
d_call: TRBD1
clone_size: -

cdr3_aa: CAWRESSSYNSPLHF
cdr3_nt: TGTGCCTGGAGGGAGTCGAGCTCCTATAATTCACCCCTCCACTTT
j_call: TRBJ1-6
v_call: TRBV30
d_call: -
clone_size: -

cdr3_aa: CASSRGDRALSSYNSPLHF
cdr3_nt: TGTGCCAGCAGCCGAGGGGACAGGGCCCTCAGCTCCTATAATTCACCCCTCCACTTT
j_call: TRBJ1-6
v_call: TRBV6-6
d_call: TRBD1
clone_size: -

cdr3_aa: CASSYTGFGSYEQYF
cdr3_nt: TGTGCCAGCAGCTACACAGGTTTTGGGTCCTACGAGCAGTACTTC
j_call: TRBJ2-7
v_call: TRBV5-6
d_call: -
clone_size: once

cdr3_aa: CASSPSGGVNTEAFF
cdr3_nt: TGTGCCAGCTCACCCAGCGGGGGAGTGAACACTGAAGCTTTCTTT
j_call: TRBJ1-1
v_call: TRBV18
d_call: -
clone_size: -

cdr3_aa: CASSPTLAGGHNSYEQYF
cdr3_nt: TGTGCCAGCTCACCCACCCTAGCGGGGGGACACAACTCCTACGAGCAGTACTTC
j_call: TRBJ2-7
v_call: TRBV18
d_call: TRBD2
clone_size: -

cdr3_aa: CASSGDRGLDYGYTF
cdr3_nt: TGTGCCAGCAGCGGGGACAGGGGGCTAGACTATGGCTACACCTTC
j_call: TRBJ1-2
v_call: TRBV7-9
d_call: TRBD1
clone_size: -

cdr3_aa: CASSLGTGNYGYTF
cdr3_nt: TGCGCCAGCTCCCTAGGTACAGGAAACTATGGCTACACCTTC
j_call: TRBJ1-2
v_call: TRBV5-1
d_call: -
clone_size: -

cdr3_aa: CASSRLLQNYGYTF
cdr3_nt: TGTGCCAGCAGTAGACTCCTTCAGAACTATGGCTACACCTTC
j_call: TRBJ1-2
v_call: TRBV6-2/TRBV6-3
d_call: -
clone_size: -

cdr3_aa: CASSAAGQDTDTQYF
cdr3_nt: TGTGCCAGCAGCGCGGCGGGACAGGACACAGATACGCAGTATTTT
j_call: TRBJ2-3
v_call: TRBV9
d_call: TRBD1
clone_size: -

cdr3_aa: CASSLGRGGYTF
cdr3_nt: TGTGCCAGCAGCTTAGGGAGGGGTGGCTACACCTTC
j_call: TRBJ1-2
v_call: TRBV5-4
d_call: -
clone_size: few

cdr3_aa: CASSFIPPGKNTEAFF
cdr3_nt: TGTGCCAGCAGTTTCATACCCCCAGGGAAGAACACTGAAGCTTTCTTT
j_call: TRBJ1-1
v_call: TRBV28
d_call: -
clone_size: -

cdr3_aa: CASSPRQEGYNSPLHF
cdr3_nt: TGTGCCAGCAGCCCCCGACAGGAAGGCTATAATTCACCCCTCCACTTT
j_call: TRBJ1-6
v_call: TRBV9
d_call: -
clone_size: -

cdr3_aa: CASSAPRVGLEIGELFF
cdr3_nt: TGCGCCAGCAGCGCGCCCCGAGTAGGACTAGAGATCGGGGAGCTGTTTTTT
j_call: TRBJ2-2
v_call: TRBV5-1
d_call: TRBD2
clone_size: once

cdr3_aa: CASSPGTGARDTQYF
cdr3_nt: TGTGCCAGCAGCCCGGGGACAGGTGCCCGGGATACGCAGTATTTT
j_call: TRBJ2-3
v_call: TRBV11-3
d_call: TRBD1
clone_size: -

cdr3_aa: CASSQVGQGRGETQYF
cdr3_nt: TGTGCCAGCAGCCAAGTAGGACAGGGAAGGGGAGAGACCCAGTACTTC
j_call: TRBJ2-5
v_call: TRBV3-1/TRBV3-2
d_call: TRBD1
clone_size: -

cdr3_aa: CASSSQETSGNTIYF
cdr3_nt: TGTGCCAGCAGCTCACAGGAAACCTCTGGAAACACCATATATTTT
j_call: TRBJ1-3
v_call: TRBV7-9
d_call: -
clone_size: -